The 22 T cell receptor beta chains listed next were all sequenced from one sample in a study of shared clonotypes between healthy human individuals. Using immunoSEQ multiplex PCR, the repertoire was profiled, and TCRdb retains in-frame clones only, with some absent. The sample holds some 1.1 million clones, approximately 80% seen once. Sequencing used memory CD4+ T cells from PBMCs. As for subset: CD45RA-negative fraction. The receptors derive from a man aged 18 to 29 in good health. Some clones in this sample may be carry-over from other donors' samples.

The rearrangement joins TRBV11-2 to TRBJ1-3; the match to TRBD1 covers 7 bases. This CDR3 contains 14 residues. V shed 7 bases and J 10 bases; nucleotides not matched to a gene: 13. Germline CDR1 is SGHAT and CDR2 is FQNNGV. CDR3 coding DNA: TGTGCCAGCACCCTGGGGAGACAGGGTCAAACCATATATTTT. Protein product: CASTLGRQGQTIYF.

In this sample, this clone turned up a few times. The chain recombines TRBV27 with TRBJ1-6, with D uncertain. Trimming took 7 bases from V and 4 from J, leaving 17 bases between them. The CDR3 runs 16 residues. CDR1 is MNHEY, CDR2 SMNVEV, per germline (reference sequence). The CDR3 DNA reads as TGTGCCAGCACCCCGCGAGGCGCGGGATATAATTCACCCCTCCACTTT. Translating gives CASTPRGAGYNSPLHF.

V gene TRBV5-1 combines with J gene TRBJ1-3; no reliable D call. There are 17 residues in the CDR3. Trimming pared 0 bases from V and 0 bases from J, leaving 13 bases between. CDR1 is SGHRS and CDR2 is YFSETQ in the germline V gene. The CDR3 protein is CASSLGEGWGSGNTIYF. The CDR3, as DNA: TGCGCCAGCAGCTTGGGCGAGGGTTGGGGCTCTGGAAACACCATATATTTT.

The J gene is TRBJ1-2, the V gene TRBV7-2; D may be TRBD1 (5 bases). The CDR3 runs 15 residues. The germline V gene has CDR1 SGHTA and CDR2 FQGNSA. V lost 0 bases, J lost 5 bases, and 13 bases lay in between. In DNA form, the CDR3 reads TGTGCCAGCAGCTTAGCGCATCGGGGGGATTATGGCTACACCTTC. This translates into CASSLAHRGDYGYTF.

The V and J genes are TRBV28 and TRBJ2-5, with 9 bases identical to TRBD2. The CDR3 has 17 amino acids. CDR1 and CDR2 from the germline V gene are MDHEN and SYDVKM. V shed 5 bases and J 4 bases; nucleotides not matched to a gene: 14. This chain's CDR3 is CASSDSGSKRWGETQYF. The CDR3 DNA follows: TGTGCCAGCAGTGATAGCGGGAGTAAACGTTGGGGAGAGACCCAGTACTTC.

The chain links TRBV9 to TRBJ2-2; the D is unclear. Trimming cost V 0 bases and J 7 bases, with 7 bases left between them. The CDR3 totals 13 residues. CDR1 SGDLS and CDR2 YYNGEE come from the germline V gene. The CDR3 sequence is CASSVGMGGELFF. CDR3 DNA: TGTGCCAGCAGCGTAGGAATGGGCGGGGAGCTGTTTTTT.

J is TRBJ1-1 and V is TRBV6-1, with TRBD1 as a possible D gene (5 bases). Trimming took off 6 bases at V and 2 bases at J, with 7 bases between the two ends. Germline V CDR1 and CDR2: MNHNS, SASEGT. CDR3 size: 12 residues. CDR3 in DNA: TGTGCCAGCAGAAGGGGAAACACTGAAGCTTTCTTT. Translation: CASRRGNTEAFF.

V and J are TRBV4-2 and TRBJ1-5; 10 nucleotides match TRBD1. There are 15 residues in the CDR3. Germline V gene data show CDR1 as LGHNA and CDR2 as YNFKEQ. J was trimmed by 7 bases and V by 3 bases; bases with no gene match: 6. The CDR3 loop reads CASSHPGQGGQPQHF. CDR3 DNA sequence: TGTGCCAGCAGCCATCCCGGACAGGGGGGGCAGCCCCAGCATTTT.

The J gene is TRBJ2-7, the V gene TRBV19; TRBD1 matches 8 bases. This CDR3 comprises 16 residues. The junction had 8 bases not matched to a gene; V was cut back by 2 bases and J by 2 bases. Germline CDR1 LNHDA, CDR2 SQIVND (reference sequence). CDR3 sequence (DNA): TGTGCCAGTAGTATACACCCGGGACAGGTTCCCTACGAGCAGTACTTC. Protein product: CASSIHPGQVPYEQYF.

J is TRBJ2-7 and V is TRBV27; D might be TRBD2 (6 bases). CDR1 and CDR2 (germline): MNHEY, SMNVEV (reference sequence). Trimming shortened V by 5 bases and J by 1 base, and 12 bases separated the two germline ends. The CDR3 length is 14 residues. The CDR3: CASSPWGRSYEQYF. In DNA, the CDR3 is TGTGCCAGCAGTCCTTGGGGGAGGTCCTACGAGCAGTACTTC.

The chain uses TRBV7-2 and TRBJ1-1; 9 bases are shared with TRBD1. The CDR3 loop spans 16 amino acids. CDR1 is SGHTA, CDR2 FQGNSA, per germline. V shed 1 base and J 4 bases; nucleotides not matched to a gene: 7. The CDR3 reads CASSLVGTGSRTEAFF. As DNA, the CDR3 is TGTGCCAGCAGCTTAGTGGGGACAGGGTCGCGCACTGAAGCTTTCTTT.

CDR3 region: CASSLVRYRGATGELFF. The CDR3 DNA reads as TGTGCCAGCAGCTTAGTTCGCTATAGGGGTGCCACCGGGGAGCTGTTTTTT. V and J are TRBV7-8 and TRBJ2-2; tentatively, D is TRBD1 (5 bases). The V end was cut by 1 base, the J end by 4 bases, with 16 bases between. The CDR3 consists of 17 residues. CDR1 and CDR2 from the germline V gene are SGHVS and FQNEAQ.

This clone was found many times. J is TRBJ1-4 and V is TRBV5-1; maybe TRBD1 (6 bases). Germline lookup yields CDR1 SGHRS and CDR2 YFSETQ. The CDR3 is 15 residues long. The germline V and J ends were trimmed by 4 bases and 1 base, with 11 bases remaining between them. The CDR3 here is CASSIGTLTNEKLFF. CDR3 nucleotide sequence: TGCGCCAGCAGCATCGGGACACTAACTAATGAAAAACTGTTTTTT.

J is TRBJ1-2 and V is TRBV5-6; 12 nucleotides line up with TRBD1. CDR1 and CDR2 from the germline V gene are SGHDT and YYEEEE. V was pared by 4 bases and J by 6 bases, with 7 bases of the junction left unmatched. CDR3 length: 15 amino acids. The CDR3 region is CASSPGTGGRHGYTF. For the CDR3, the DNA is TGTGCCAGCAGCCCAGGGACAGGGGGCAGGCATGGCTACACCTTC.

A few counts support this clone. The V call is TRBV5-4, the J call TRBJ1-1, with 7 bases identical to TRBD1. V lost 0 bases and J lost 4; bases outside the gene matches: 6. Germline CDR1 and CDR2: SGHNT and YYREEE (reference sequence). The CDR3 covers 15 residues. The CDR3 nucleotides are TGTGCCAGCAGCTTGGTGAGGGGGCCGGGCACTGAAGCTTTCTTT. Protein: CASSLVRGPGTEAFF.

This clone is a singleton in its sample. This sequence joins TRBV27 and TRBJ2-6, with TRBD1 identical over 8 bases. Trimming at V came to 6 bases and at J to 1 base, leaving 11 bases not matched to a gene. The CDR3 runs 18 residues. Germline lookup yields CDR1 MNHEY and CDR2 SMNVEV (reference sequence). The CDR3 coding sequence is TGTGCCAGCAGCCCGACAGGGGCGTCTGGGTCTGGGGCCAACGTCCTGACTTTC. Its protein product is CASSPTGASGSGANVLTF.

V is TRBV28 and J is TRBJ2-5, with TRBD2 matching over 7 bases. This CDR3 region has 14 residues. J gave up 5 bases and V 8 bases, and 11 bases lay outside the gene matches. Per the germline V gene, CDR1 is MDHEN and CDR2 is SYDVKM. The CDR3: CASATGLTPETQYF. The DNA of the CDR3 is TGTGCCAGCGCCACGGGACTAACCCCGGAGACCCAGTACTTC.

This chain connects TRBV7-2 to TRBJ2-7; no definite D call. Germline-derived CDR1 and CDR2 are SGHTA and FQGNSA. The CDR3 extends over 12 amino acids. Trimming took 3 bases from V and 3 from J, leaving 6 bases between them. CDR3 in DNA: TGTGCCAGCAGCTTTTCAGGCTACGAGCAGTACTTC. It encodes CASSFSGYEQYF. Full variable domain (rest looked up from reference TRBV7-2 and TRBJ2-7): GAGVSQSPSNKVTEKGKDVELRCDPISGHTALYWYRQSLGQGLEFLIYFQGNSAPDKSGLPSDRFSAERTGGSVSTLTIQRTQQEDSAVYLCASSFSGYEQYFGPGTRLTVT.

The genes are TRBV4-2 and TRBJ2-3, with D perhaps TRBD2 (6 bases). Trimming stripped 0 bases from V and 7 bases from J, with 14 bases between. This CDR3 contains 15 residues. Germline assignment: CDR1 LGHNA and CDR2 YNFKEQ. The CDR3 region is CASSQEEGGGNTQYF. The CDR3 nucleotides are TGTGCCAGCAGCCAAGAGGAGGGAGGTGGGAATACGCAGTATTTT.

In its sample, this clone was seen a few times. The V and J genes are TRBV28 and TRBJ1-5; D perhaps matches TRBD1 (6 bases). Trimming stripped 3 bases from V and 6 bases from J, with 12 bases between. Per germline, CDR1 MDHEN and CDR2 SYDVKM. This CDR3 has 14 amino acids. CDR3 bases: TGTGCCAGCAGTTTCCAGGGGATCACTCAGCCCCAGCATTTT. Amino acid sequence: CASSFQGITQPQHF.

The chain carries TRBV29-1 and TRBJ2-7; D may be TRBD1 or TRBD2 (5 bases each). Trimming took off 8 bases at V and 7 bases at J, with 18 bases between the two ends. This CDR3 is built from 12 residues. Germline V lookup: CDR1 SQVTM, CDR2 ANQGSEA. Here the CDR3 DNA reads TGCAGCACAGGATGGGGAGCTGAAGAGCAGTACTTC. This translates into CSTGWGAEEQYF.

The J gene is TRBJ1-2, the V gene TRBV4-1, with 9 nucleotides matching TRBD1. The CDR3 runs to 15 residues. The germline V gene encodes CDR1 MGHRA and CDR2 YSYEKL. The V gene end was trimmed by 5 bases and the J gene end by 8 bases; junction bases not matched to a gene: 12. CDR3 sequence reads: CASSTSQQGARGYTF. The CDR3 region has the DNA TGCGCCAGCAGCACCTCCCAACAGGGGGCGCGAGGCTACACCTTC.